The rows below give T cell receptor beta chains drawn from one sample of a study of CD8+ T cells in alopecia areata. The table came from immunoSEQ multiplex PCR; TCRdb's copy has only in-frame clones and leaves some out. Counted here are a few hundred thousand clones, 40% to 55% occurring once; the ten biggest clones make up approximately 2.4%. Sequences were derived from CD4+ T cells sorted from blood, sampled at roughly week 36, from a patient treated with tofacitinib. These receptors were taken from a human donor with alopecia areata. Both conserved end residues are part of each CDR3. The D gene is left open where the match is weak. Clone size is shown for a subset of rows, as once, few, many or a class of expanded clone.

d_gene	abundance	j_gene	v_gene	CDR3nt	CDR3aa
TRBD2	NA	TRBJ2-5	TRBV27	TGTGCCAGCAGTTTATTTGGCAGCGGGAGAAGAGTGGAGACCCAGTACTTC	CASSLFGSGRRVETQYF
TRBD1	NA	TRBJ1-5	TRBV30	TGTGCCTGGAGTGCCCGGACAGGGGGGAGTCAGCCCCAGCATTTT	CAWSARTGGSQPQHF
NA	NA	TRBJ2-7	TRBV18	TGTGCCAGCTCACCACCGTCTGTAGGAGGCGAGCAGTACTTC	CASSPPSVGGEQYF
TRBD1	NA	TRBJ1-5	TRBV6-1	TGTGCCAGCAGGGGACAGGGGGCTGCAGGTAGACCCCAGCATTTT	CASRGQGAAGRPQHF
NA	many	TRBJ2-5	TRBV11-2	TGTGCCAGCAGCTTAGCGCTGGGTTCGGGAGAGACCCAGTACTTC	CASSLALGSGETQYF
NA	NA	TRBJ2-5	TRBV6-5	TGTGCCAGCAGTTACAATCGGGACCCGAAAGAGACCCAGTACTTC	CASSYNRDPKETQYF
TRBD2	NA	TRBJ2-1	TRBV27	TGTGCCAGCAGCACGCTAGCGGGTTACTACAATGAGCAGTTCTTC	CASSTLAGYYNEQFF
NA	NA	TRBJ2-7	TRBV25-1	TGTGCCAGCAGTGAAACTTACGAGCAGTACTTC	CASSETYEQYF
NA	NA	TRBJ1-3	TRBV29-1	TGCAGCGTTGCTTTTAGGAGCTCTGGAAACACCATATATTTT	CSVAFRSSGNTIYF
TRBD2	NA	TRBJ2-7	TRBV18	TGTGCCAGCTCACCACCTACTAGCGGAATCTACGAGCAGTACTTC	CASSPPTSGIYEQYF
NA	few	TRBJ2-1	TRBV6-6	TGTGCCGGTGAAAACAATGAGCAGTTCTTC	CAGENNEQFF
NA	NA	TRBJ1-2	TRBV15	TGTGCCACCAGCAGAACCCCTTGGCAGGCGCTTAACTATGGCTACACCTTC	CATSRTPWQALNYGYTF
NA	few	TRBJ2-3	TRBV28	TGTGCCAGCATCCCCCGACAGTCTAGCACAGATACGCAGTATTTT	CASIPRQSSTDTQYF
TRBD1	NA	TRBJ2-2	TRBV5-1	TGCGCCAGCAGCGGACAGGGGGTTCCCGGGGAGCTGTTTTTT	CASSGQGVPGELFF
NA	NA	TRBJ2-6	TRBV18	TGTGCCAGCTCACCCGGCTCTGGGGCCAACGTCCTGACTTTC	CASSPGSGANVLTF
NA	NA	TRBJ1-2	TRBV29-1	TGCAGCGTTGCCCAGGGCCTGGGGGGCTACACCTTC	CSVAQGLGGYTF
NA	NA	TRBJ1-3	TRBV30	TGTGCCTGGACGGCGGAGGCTGGAAACACCATATATTTT	CAWTAEAGNTIYF
NA	few	TRBJ2-3	TRBV6-6	TGTGCCAGCAGTTACTCCTCAGGGGGGACGCAGTATTTT	CASSYSSGGTQYF
NA	NA	TRBJ1-6	TRBV30	TGTGCCTGGAATGGAGACAGGAGAAATTCACCCCTCCACTTT	CAWNGDRRNSPLHF
NA	few	TRBJ2-5	TRBV28	TGTGCCAGTAACAGGGTTTCCCTCCAGGTAGAGACCCAGTACTTC	CASNRVSLQVETQYF
TRBD1	NA	TRBJ2-2	TRBV29-1	TGCAGCGTTGAACCTACAGGGGCGAGGACCGGGGAGCTGTTTTTT	CSVEPTGARTGELFF
NA	once	TRBJ1-5	TRBV2	TGTGCCAGCAGTGAAGCGCGGCTGGGGGGTCCGCCCCAGCATTTT	CASSEARLGGPPQHF
NA	NA	TRBJ2-6	TRBV19	TGTGCCAGTATTGACGGGAGCTCTGGGGCCAACGTCCTGACTTTC	CASIDGSSGANVLTF
NA	NA	TRBJ1-2	TRBV27	TGTGCCAGCCCCCCCAACAAAACAGGGAACAACTATGGCTACACCTTC	CASPPNKTGNNYGYTF